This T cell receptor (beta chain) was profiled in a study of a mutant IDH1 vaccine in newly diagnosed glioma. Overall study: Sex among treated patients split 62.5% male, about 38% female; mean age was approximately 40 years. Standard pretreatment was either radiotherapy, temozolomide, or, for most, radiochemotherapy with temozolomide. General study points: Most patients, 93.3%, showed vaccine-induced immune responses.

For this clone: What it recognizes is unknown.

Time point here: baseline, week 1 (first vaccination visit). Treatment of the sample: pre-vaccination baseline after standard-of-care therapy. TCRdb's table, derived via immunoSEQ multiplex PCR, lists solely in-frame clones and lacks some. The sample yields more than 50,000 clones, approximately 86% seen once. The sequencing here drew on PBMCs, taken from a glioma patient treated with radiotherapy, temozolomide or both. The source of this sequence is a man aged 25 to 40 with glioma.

The CDR3 DNA sequence: TGTGCCAGCAGTCGACAGGGCGATGAGCAGTTCTTC. Amino acids: CASSRQGDEQFF. This chain joins TRBV25-1 and TRBJ2-1; 7 bases map to TRBD1. Trimming removed 5 bases from V and 8 bases from J; junction bases left unmatched: 3. Germline-derived CDR1 and CDR2 are MGHDK and SYGVNS. The CDR3 covers 12 residues.